This record looks at one T cell receptor beta chain sequence and its context. Other DNA sequences within the sample encode an identical CDR3. Original methodology: How many nucleated cells were present was estimated from reference gene primer amplification. The assay was immunoSEQ multiplex PCR, and TCRdb's table has in-frame clones only and misses some. Clonal size and the V and J genes are those of that table, whereas D and trimming came from the DNA. The profile shows fewer than 200,000 clones, around four fifths of them singletons. These data originate in a study of blood T cell repertoires in COVID-19. Study information: Specimens from acute and convalescent COVID-19 originated in the United States, Italy and Spain. PBMCs, B-cell-depleted T cells, or T cells were the source of the cDNA or gDNA that made up the material.

Trimming cost V 5 bases and J 1 base; bases outside gene matches: 4. In germline, CDR1 is SEHNR, CDR2 FQNEAQ (reference sequence). This CDR3 comprises 14 residues. The sequenced material came from peripheral blood. This TCR came from a woman aged 70 to 79 who had recovered from COVID-19. The chain is built from TRBV7-9 and TRBJ2-7, with TRBD1 matching over 8 bases. In DNA, the CDR3 is TGTGCCAGCAGCCCGGACAGGGCTTCCTACGAGCAGTACTTC. This codes for CASSPDRASYEQYF.